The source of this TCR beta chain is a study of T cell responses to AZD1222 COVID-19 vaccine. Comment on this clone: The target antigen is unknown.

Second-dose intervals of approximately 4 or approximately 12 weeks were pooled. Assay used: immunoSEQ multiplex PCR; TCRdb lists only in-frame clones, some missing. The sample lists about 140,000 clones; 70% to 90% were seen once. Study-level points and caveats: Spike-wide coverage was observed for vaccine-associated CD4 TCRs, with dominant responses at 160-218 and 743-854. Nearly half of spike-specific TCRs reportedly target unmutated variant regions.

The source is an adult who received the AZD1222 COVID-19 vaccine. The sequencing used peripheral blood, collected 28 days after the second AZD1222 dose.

DNA of the CDR3: TGTGCCAGCTCACGGGGTTACGGGGTAGCTGGGGCCAACGTCCTGACTTTC. It is translated as CASSRGYGVAGANVLTF. The chain has TRBV18 and TRBJ2-6, with a tentative D call TRBD2 (5 bases). This CDR3 comprises 17 residues. The germline V gene has CDR1 KGHSH and CDR2 LQKENI. V lost 4 bases and J lost 2, with 15 bases in between.